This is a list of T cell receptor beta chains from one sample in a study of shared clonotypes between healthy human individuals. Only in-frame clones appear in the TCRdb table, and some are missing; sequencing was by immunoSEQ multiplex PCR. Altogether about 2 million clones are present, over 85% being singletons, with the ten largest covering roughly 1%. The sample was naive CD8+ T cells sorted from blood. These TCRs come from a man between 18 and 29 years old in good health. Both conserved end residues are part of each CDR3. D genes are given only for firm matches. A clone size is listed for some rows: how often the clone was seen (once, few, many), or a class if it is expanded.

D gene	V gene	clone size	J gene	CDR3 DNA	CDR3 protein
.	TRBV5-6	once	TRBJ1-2	TGTGCCAGCAGCTTGGAGTTAGCCGTGACAGGTCAAGGCTACACCTTC	CASSLELAVTGQGYTF
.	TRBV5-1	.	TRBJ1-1	TGCGCCAGCAGCAGGGCACCGGGAGTGAACACTGAAGCTTTCTTT	CASSRAPGVNTEAFF
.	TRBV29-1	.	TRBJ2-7	TGCAGCGTTGCAAGAGTCGAAATCGGCTACGAGCAGTACTTC	CSVARVEIGYEQYF
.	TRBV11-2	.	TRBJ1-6	TGTGCCAGCAGCCCACTCCTTGGGGGGGGCTCCTATAATTCACCCCTCCACTTT	CASSPLLGGGSYNSPLHF
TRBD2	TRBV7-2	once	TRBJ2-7	TGTGCCAGAGCCCTGCGTGGGGCGGGAGAGGGGTACGAGCAGTACTTC	CARALRGAGEGYEQYF
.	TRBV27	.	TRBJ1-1	TGTGCCAGCAGTCCGTCCGTGGGCGCGTTAGTCACTGAAGCTTTCTTT	CASSPSVGALVTEAFF
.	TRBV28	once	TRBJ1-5	TGTGCCAGCAGTTTGGGAGTCCCGTCCGGGACACATCAGCCCCAGCATTTT	CASSLGVPSGTHQPQHF
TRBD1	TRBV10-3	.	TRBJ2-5	TGTGCCATCAGTGTATCGGGACAGTCAGAGACCCAGTACTTC	CAISVSGQSETQYF
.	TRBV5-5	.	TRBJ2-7	TGTGCCAGCAGCTACCCGGGGGTTACTTACGAGCAGTACTTC	CASSYPGVTYEQYF
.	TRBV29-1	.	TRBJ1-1	TGCAGCGGGGAGGGGACGACTGAAGCTTTCTTT	CSGEGTTEAFF
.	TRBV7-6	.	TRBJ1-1	TGTGCCAGCAGCTTAGCGAGAGACGGCGGAACTGAAGCTTTCTTT	CASSLARDGGTEAFF
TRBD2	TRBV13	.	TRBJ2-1	TGTGCCAGCAGCCTCGGGACTAGCGGGTTCGACAATGAGCAGTTCTTC	CASSLGTSGFDNEQFF
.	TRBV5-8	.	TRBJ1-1	TGTGCCAGCAGCGCAGGGGCTGGGCTCACTGAAGCTTTCTTT	CASSAGAGLTEAFF
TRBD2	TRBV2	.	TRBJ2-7	TGTGCCAGCAGTGAAGGACTAGCGGGAGGTTCCTACGAGCAGTACTTC	CASSEGLAGGSYEQYF
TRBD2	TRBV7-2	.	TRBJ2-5	TGTGCCAGCAGCTTAGAGCGGGGGAGAGAGACCCAGTACTTC	CASSLERGRETQYF
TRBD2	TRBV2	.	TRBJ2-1	TGTGCCAGCAGTGGACTAGCGGGAAGCTCCTACAATGAGCAGTTCTTC	CASSGLAGSSYNEQFF
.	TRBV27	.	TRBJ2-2	TGTGCCAGCAGCATGGACAGAGTTAACACCGGGGAGCTGTTTTTT	CASSMDRVNTGELFF
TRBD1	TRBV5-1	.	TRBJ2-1	TGCGCCAGCAGCGACTCACTGCCGGGACAGCCCTACAATGAGCAGTTCTTC	CASSDSLPGQPYNEQFF
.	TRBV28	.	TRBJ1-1	TGTGCCAGCAGTTTGCCAGGGCACACTGAAGCTTTCTTT	CASSLPGHTEAFF
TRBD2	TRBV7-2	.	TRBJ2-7	TGTGCCAGCAGCTTAGGAGCGGGGGTCTCCTACGAGCAGTACTTC	CASSLGAGVSYEQYF
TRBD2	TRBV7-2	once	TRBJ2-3	TGTGCCAGCAGCCTACTAGCGGGAGGGCCCGATACGCAGTATTTT	CASSLLAGGPDTQYF
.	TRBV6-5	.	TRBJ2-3	TGTGCCAGCAGTTACTATTCCACAGATACGCAGTATTTT	CASSYYSTDTQYF
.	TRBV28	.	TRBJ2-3	TGTGCCAGCAGTTTCTTTGCGGATACGCAGTATTTT	CASSFFADTQYF
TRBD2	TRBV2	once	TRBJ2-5	TGTGCCAGCAGTGAACAGCGGGGGAACCAAGAGACCCAGTACTTC	CASSEQRGNQETQYF
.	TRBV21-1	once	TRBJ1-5	TGTGCCGGAGGGGAGGGCTGCGGGGGTCAGCCCCAGCATTTT	CAGGEGCGGQPQHF
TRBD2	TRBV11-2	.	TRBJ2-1	TGTGCCAGCAGCTTAGTGGCTAGCGGGAGGCCCTACAATGAGCAGTTCTTC	CASSLVASGRPYNEQFF
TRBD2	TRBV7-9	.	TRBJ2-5	TGTGCCAGCACCGCGGGAGAGCGGATCCTCCAAGAGACCCAGTACTTC	CASTAGERILQETQYF
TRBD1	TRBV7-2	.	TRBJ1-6	TGTGCCAGCAGCTTAGCGATACAGGGGGCCGTTTCACCCCTCCACTTT	CASSLAIQGAVSPLHF
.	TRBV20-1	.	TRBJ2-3	TGCAGTGCTAGGTATTATGATACGCAGTATTTT	CSARYYDTQYF
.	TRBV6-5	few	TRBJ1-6	TGTGCCAGCAGTTTAAATAATTCACCCCTCCACTTT	CASSLNNSPLHF
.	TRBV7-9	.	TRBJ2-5	TGTGCCAGCAGCTTAGCGGTCAGGGGAGAGACCCAGTACTTC	CASSLAVRGETQYF
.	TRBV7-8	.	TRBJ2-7	TGTGCCAGCAGCTTAGTCAGTGGGTACGAGCAGTACTTC	CASSLVSGYEQYF
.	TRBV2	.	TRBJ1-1	TGTGCCAGCCCGGCCCCCCGCGATGAAGCTTTCTTT	CASPAPRDEAFF
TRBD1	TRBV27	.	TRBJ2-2	TGTGCCAGCACCGTGACCGGGACAGGGAACACCGGGGAGCTGTTTTTT	CASTVTGTGNTGELFF
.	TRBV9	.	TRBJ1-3	TGTGCCAGCAGCCTTCAGGGACAAGCCTCTGGAAACACCATATATTTT	CASSLQGQASGNTIYF
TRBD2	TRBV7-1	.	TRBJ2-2	TGTGCCAGCAGCTCAAAGAAATCCCCACGAAGGGGACTAGCGGGAGGGCCTCGAACCGGGGAGCTGTTTTTT	CASSSKKSPRRGLAGGPRTGELFF
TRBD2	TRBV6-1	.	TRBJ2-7	TGTGCCACAAGGACTAGCGGGAGTCACGAGCAGTACTTC	CATRTSGSHEQYF
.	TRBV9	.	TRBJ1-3	TGTGCCAGCAGCGTAGACGAGGGAAGTGGGGAAAACACCATATATTTT	CASSVDEGSGENTIYF
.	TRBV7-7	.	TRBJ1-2	TGTGCTAGCAGCCTCACGTTACGAGTTGATGGCTACACCTTC	CASSLTLRVDGYTF
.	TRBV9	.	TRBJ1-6	TGTGCCAGCAGCCCGGACATAGCGGATTCACCCCTCCACTTT	CASSPDIADSPLHF
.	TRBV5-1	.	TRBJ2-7	TGCGCCAGCAGCTTGATCGGCGAAACCTACGAGCAGTACTTC	CASSLIGETYEQYF
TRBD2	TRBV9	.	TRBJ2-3	TGTGCCAGCAGCGTCGAGGGGCTAGCGGTAGATACGCAGTATTTT	CASSVEGLAVDTQYF
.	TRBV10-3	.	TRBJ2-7	TGTGCCATCAGTGAGTCGATACAAGGCGAGCAGTACTTC	CAISESIQGEQYF
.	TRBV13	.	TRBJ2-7	TGTGCCAGCAGCGACCCGACAGAGTCCTACGAGCAGTACTTC	CASSDPTESYEQYF